This T cell receptor (beta chain) originates from a study of blood T cells in healthy people across ages. Germline lookup yields CDR1 MNHEY and CDR2 SMNVEV (reference sequence). V trimming: 8 bases; J trimming: 4 bases; junction bases outside the gene matches: 10. The CDR3 contains 15 residues. Together with a sample-barcoded 5' primer, a J-beta primer mix was included in a second PCR lasting roughly 7 to 11 cycles. MiXCR was run by TCRdb on the 5' RACE reads, yielding one entry per CDR3 protein. This table holds hundreds of thousands of distinct CDR3 sequences, 58% found once. This clonotype was detected only a few times.

The sequenced sample consisted of blood. The genes are TRBV27 and TRBJ1-5, with 8 bases fitting TRBD1. The sequence derives from a man aged 30 to 45 in good health. The CDR3 DNA reads as TGTGCCAGCGGCCAACGACAGGGGATGAATCAGCCCCAGCATTTT. It is translated as CASGQRQGMNQPQHF.